The 3 T cell receptor beta chains listed next were all sequenced from one sample in a study of OX40 agonist ivuxolimab in advanced cancers. Clones were sequenced by immunoSEQ multiplex PCR, and TCRdb holds only the in-frame ones, with some missing. The sample contains 65,000 or so clones, more than 80% of which appear only once. Here the sequenced sample was CD4+ or CD8+ T cells sorted from blood, taken in a trial of the OX40 agonist ivuxolimab. The receptors here all came from an adult with an advanced solid tumor such as melanoma, head and neck, liver or kidney cancer.

This chain connects TRBV27 to TRBJ2-3; 11 bases agree with TRBD2. J lost 1 base, V lost 5 bases, and 8 bases had no gene match. Germline V CDR1 and CDR2: MNHEY, SMNVEV (reference sequence). This CDR3 spans 17 amino acids. The CDR3 is CASSPGGLAARTDTQYF. The CDR3 DNA is TGTGCCAGCAGTCCTGGGGGACTAGCGGCACGCACAGATACGCAGTATTTT.

This clone was seen a few times. The rearrangement joins TRBV11-3 to TRBJ2-1, with no clear D. The CDR3 runs 13 residues. V was shortened by 4 bases and J by 8 bases, with 12 bases between the two germline ends. Germline V CDR1 and CDR2: SGHNT, YENEEA. The CDR3 sequence is CASSSQTWDEQFF. The CDR3 DNA sequence: TGTGCCAGCAGCTCGCAAACCTGGGATGAGCAGTTCTTC.

This chain joins TRBV20-1 and TRBJ2-7; D unresolved. CDR3 length equals 11 residues. Germline-derived CDR1 and CDR2 are DFQATT and SNEGSKA (reference sequence). Trimming removed 3 bases from V and 3 bases from J, with 6 bases in between. CDR3: CSASFRYEQYF. As DNA, the CDR3 is TGCAGTGCTAGTTTTCGCTACGAGCAGTACTTC.